Below, 3 T cell receptor beta chains from the same sample are listed, as sequenced in a study of blood T cell repertoires in COVID-19. Sequenced by immunoSEQ multiplex PCR; TCRdb stores in-frame clones only, minus some. The sample yields some 180,000 clones, approximately 80% seen once. Sequencing was performed on peripheral blood. Receptors were obtained from a woman in her fifties or sixties with active or convalescent COVID-19.

CDR3 nucleotide sequence: TGTGCCAGTAGTAACCCCCCGGCAGGGGCGCGGGACTATGGCTACACCTTC. Translated, it gives CASSNPPAGARDYGYTF. V is TRBV19 and J is TRBJ1-2; possible D gene TRBD1, 6 bases. Germline CDR1 and CDR2: LNHDA and SQIVND (reference sequence). Trimming shortened V by 4 bases and J by 3 bases, and 21 bases separated the two germline ends. The CDR3 loop spans 17 amino acids.

Turning to this clone: A much larger clone differs from this one at a single base, so this may be a read error. The chain joins TRBV7-9 to TRBJ1-2; 7 nucleotides match TRBD1. Trimming removed 1 base from V and 2 bases from J; junction bases left unmatched: 1. Germline V gene sequence: CDR1 SEHNR, CDR2 FQNEAQ (reference sequence). The CDR3 is made up of 14 amino acids. CDR3 loop: CASSLGQGNYGYTF. The CDR3, as DNA: TGTGCCAGCAGCTTAGGACAGGGAAACTATGGCTACACCTTC.

The chain couples TRBV2 to TRBJ2-2; TRBD2 is a possible D gene (5 bases). V shed 7 bases and J shed 7 bases, with 13 bases lying between them. Germline CDR1 SNHLY, CDR2 FYNNEI. The CDR3 spans 13 residues. CDR3: CASKLVGSGELFF. The CDR3 coding sequence is TGTGCCAGCAAGCTAGTGGGGAGCGGGGAGCTGTTTTTT.